Here is one TCR beta chain with its context. These data are taken from a study of monozygotic twins with inflammatory bowel disease. Germline V CDR1 and CDR2: DFQATT, SNEGSKA (reference sequence). The CDR3 contains 14 residues. From its re-call of the 5' RACE reads, TCRdb lists each CDR3 protein once, without DNA. The sample totals 400,000 to 500,000 distinct CDR3 sequences. The material sequenced was blood. The clonotype originates from a human donor with ulcerative colitis or Crohn's disease, or a healthy co-twin of an affected twin (not recorded which). The chain has TRBV20-1 and TRBJ2-2. The CDR3 sequence is CSAPFKRNTGELFF.